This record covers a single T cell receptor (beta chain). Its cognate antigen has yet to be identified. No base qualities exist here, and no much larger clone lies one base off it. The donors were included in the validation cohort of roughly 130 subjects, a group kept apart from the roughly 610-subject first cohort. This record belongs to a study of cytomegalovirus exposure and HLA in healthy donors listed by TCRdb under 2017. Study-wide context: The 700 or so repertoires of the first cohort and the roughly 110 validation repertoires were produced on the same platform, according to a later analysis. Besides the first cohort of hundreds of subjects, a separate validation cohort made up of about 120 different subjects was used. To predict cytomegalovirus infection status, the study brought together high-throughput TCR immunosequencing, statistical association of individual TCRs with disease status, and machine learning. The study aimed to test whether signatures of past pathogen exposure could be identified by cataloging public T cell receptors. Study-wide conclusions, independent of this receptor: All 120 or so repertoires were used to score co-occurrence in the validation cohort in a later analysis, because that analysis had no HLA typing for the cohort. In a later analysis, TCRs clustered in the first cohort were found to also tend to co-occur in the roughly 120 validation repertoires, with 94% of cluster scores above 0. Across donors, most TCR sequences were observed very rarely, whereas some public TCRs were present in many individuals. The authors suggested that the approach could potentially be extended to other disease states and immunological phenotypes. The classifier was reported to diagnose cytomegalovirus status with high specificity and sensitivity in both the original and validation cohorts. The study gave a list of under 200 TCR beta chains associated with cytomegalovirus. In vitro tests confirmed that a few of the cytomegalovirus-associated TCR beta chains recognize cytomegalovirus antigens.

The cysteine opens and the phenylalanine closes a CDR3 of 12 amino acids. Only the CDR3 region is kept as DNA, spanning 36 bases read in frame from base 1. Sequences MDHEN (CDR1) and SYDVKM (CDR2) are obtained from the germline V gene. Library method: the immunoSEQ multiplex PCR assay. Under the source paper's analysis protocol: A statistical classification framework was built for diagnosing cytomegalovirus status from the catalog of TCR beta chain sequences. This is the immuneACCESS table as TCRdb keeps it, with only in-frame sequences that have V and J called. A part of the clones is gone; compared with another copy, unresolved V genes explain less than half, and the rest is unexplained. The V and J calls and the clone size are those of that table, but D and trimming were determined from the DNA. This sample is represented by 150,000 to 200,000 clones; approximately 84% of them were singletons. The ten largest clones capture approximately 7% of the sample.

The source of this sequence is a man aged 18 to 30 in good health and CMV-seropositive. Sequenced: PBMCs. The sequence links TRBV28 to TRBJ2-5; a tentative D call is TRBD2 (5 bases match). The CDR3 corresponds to CASGSIQETQYF. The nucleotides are TGTGCGTCGGGGTCCATACAAGAGACCCAGTACTTC. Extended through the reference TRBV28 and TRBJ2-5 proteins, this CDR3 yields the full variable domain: DVKVTQSSRYLVKRTGEKVFLECVQDMDHENMFWYRQDPGLGLRLIYFSYDVKMKEKGDIPEGYSVSREKKERFSLILESASTNQTSMYLCASGSIQETQYFGPGTRLLVL.